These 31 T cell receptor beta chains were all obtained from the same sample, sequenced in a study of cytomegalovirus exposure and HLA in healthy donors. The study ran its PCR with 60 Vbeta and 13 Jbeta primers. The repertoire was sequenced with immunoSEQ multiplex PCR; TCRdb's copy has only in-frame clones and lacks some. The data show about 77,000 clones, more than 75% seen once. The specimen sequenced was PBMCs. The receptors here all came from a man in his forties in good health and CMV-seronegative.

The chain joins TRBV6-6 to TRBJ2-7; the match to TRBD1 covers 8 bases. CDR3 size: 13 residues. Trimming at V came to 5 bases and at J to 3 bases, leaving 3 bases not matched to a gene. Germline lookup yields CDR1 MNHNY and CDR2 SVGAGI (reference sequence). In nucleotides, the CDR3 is TGTGCCAGCAGTACAGGGGGGTACTACGAGCAGTACTTC. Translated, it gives CASSTGGYYEQYF.

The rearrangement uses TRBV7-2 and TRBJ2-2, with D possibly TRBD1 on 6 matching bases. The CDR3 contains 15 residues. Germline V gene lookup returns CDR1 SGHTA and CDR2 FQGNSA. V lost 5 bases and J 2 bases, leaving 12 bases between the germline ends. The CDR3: CASSQQGINTGELFF. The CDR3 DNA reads TGTGCCAGCAGCCAACAGGGCATAAACACCGGGGAGCTGTTTTTT.

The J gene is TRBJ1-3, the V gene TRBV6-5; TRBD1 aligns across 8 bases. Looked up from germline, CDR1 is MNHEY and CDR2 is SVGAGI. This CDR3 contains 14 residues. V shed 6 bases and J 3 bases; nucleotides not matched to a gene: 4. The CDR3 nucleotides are TGTGCCAGCAGACGGACAGGGTTTGGAAACACCATATATTTT. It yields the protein CASRRTGFGNTIYF.

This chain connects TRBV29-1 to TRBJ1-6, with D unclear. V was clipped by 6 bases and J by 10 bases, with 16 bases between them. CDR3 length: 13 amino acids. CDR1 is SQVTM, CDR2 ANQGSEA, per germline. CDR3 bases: TGCAGCGTCCTCCAAGATTCAGGATCACCCCTCCACTTT. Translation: CSVLQDSGSPLHF.

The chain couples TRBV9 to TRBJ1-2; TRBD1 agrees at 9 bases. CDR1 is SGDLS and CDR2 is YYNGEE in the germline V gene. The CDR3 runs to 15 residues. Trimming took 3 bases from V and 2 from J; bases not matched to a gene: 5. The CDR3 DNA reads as TGTGCCAGCAGCGAAGACAGGGGGGAAAACTATGGCTACACCTTC. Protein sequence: CASSEDRGENYGYTF.

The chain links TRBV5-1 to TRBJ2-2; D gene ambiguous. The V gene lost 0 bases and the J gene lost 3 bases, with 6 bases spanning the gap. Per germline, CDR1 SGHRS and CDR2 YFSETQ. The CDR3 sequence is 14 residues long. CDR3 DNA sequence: TGCGCCAGCAGCTTGGAGTTAGACACCGGGGAGCTGTTTTTT. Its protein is CASSLELDTGELFF.

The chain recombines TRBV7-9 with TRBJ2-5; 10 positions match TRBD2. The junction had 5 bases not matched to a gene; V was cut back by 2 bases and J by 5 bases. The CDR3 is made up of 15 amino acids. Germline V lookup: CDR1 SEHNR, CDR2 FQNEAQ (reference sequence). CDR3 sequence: CASSLSSGGGETQYF. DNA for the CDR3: TGTGCCAGCAGCTTATCTAGCGGGGGCGGGGAGACCCAGTACTTC.

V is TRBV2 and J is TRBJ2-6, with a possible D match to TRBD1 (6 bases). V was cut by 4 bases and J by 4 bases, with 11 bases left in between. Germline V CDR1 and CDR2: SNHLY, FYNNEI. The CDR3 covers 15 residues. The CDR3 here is CASSGQESGANVLTF. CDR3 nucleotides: TGTGCCAGCAGTGGACAGGAGTCAGGGGCCAACGTCCTGACTTTC.

The CDR3: CASSQEMGGQGGQPQHF. The CDR3 DNA reads TGCGCCAGCAGCCAAGAGATGGGAGGACAGGGGGGTCAGCCCCAGCATTTT. V is TRBV4-1 and J is TRBJ1-5, with TRBD1 matching 10 bases. This CDR3 spans 17 amino acids. V was pared by 0 bases and J by 6 bases, with 8 bases of the junction left unmatched. CDR1 is MGHRA and CDR2 is YSYEKL in the germline V gene.

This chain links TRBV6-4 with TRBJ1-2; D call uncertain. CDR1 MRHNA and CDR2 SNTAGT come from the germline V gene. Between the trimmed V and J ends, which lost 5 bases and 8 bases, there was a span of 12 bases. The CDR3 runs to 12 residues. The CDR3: CASSSGSAGYTF. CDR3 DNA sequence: TGTGCCAGCAGTTCAGGTTCGGCCGGCTACACCTTC.

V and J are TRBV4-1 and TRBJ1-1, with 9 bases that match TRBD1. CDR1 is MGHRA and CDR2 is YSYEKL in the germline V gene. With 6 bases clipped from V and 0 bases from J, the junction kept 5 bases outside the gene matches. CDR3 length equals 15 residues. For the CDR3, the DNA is TGCGCCAGCAGTAGTAGGACAGGGGTGAACACTGAAGCTTTCTTT. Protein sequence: CASSSRTGVNTEAFF.

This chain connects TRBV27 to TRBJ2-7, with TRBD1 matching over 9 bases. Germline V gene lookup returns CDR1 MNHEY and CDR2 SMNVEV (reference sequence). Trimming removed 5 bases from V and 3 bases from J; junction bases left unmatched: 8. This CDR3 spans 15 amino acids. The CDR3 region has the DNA TGTGCCAGCAGTCGAAACCGGGACAGGGACTACGAGCAGTACTTC. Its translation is CASSRNRDRDYEQYF.

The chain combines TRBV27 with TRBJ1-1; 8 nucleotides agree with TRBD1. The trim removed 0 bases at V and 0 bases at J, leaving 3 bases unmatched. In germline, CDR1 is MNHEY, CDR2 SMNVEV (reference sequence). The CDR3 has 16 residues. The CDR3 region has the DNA TGTGCCAGCAGTTTATCCAGGGGGCGGGTGAACACTGAAGCTTTCTTT. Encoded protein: CASSLSRGRVNTEAFF.

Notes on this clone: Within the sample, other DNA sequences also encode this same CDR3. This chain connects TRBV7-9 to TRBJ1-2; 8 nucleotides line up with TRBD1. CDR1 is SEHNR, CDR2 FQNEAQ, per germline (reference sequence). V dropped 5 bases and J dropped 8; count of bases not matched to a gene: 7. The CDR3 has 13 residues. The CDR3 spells CASSLQGAGGYTF. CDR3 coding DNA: TGTGCCAGCAGCCTGCAGGGGGCCGGGGGCTACACCTTC. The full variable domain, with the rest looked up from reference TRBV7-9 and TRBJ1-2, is DTGVSQNPRHKITKRGQNVTFRCDPISEHNRLYWYRQTLGQGPEFLTYFQNEAQLEKSRLLSDRFSAERPKGSFSTLEIQRTEQGDSAMYLCASSLQGAGGYTFGSGTRLTVV.

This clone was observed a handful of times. CDR3 sequence: CASSYRGLSNQPQHF. CDR3 coding DNA: TGTGCCAGCAGTTACAGGGGACTTAGCAATCAGCCCCAGCATTTT. This chain connects TRBV28 to TRBJ1-5; TRBD1 matches 7 bases. The length of the CDR3 is 15 residues. Germline V gene data show CDR1 as MDHEN and CDR2 as SYDVKM. Trimming cost V 4 bases and J 0 bases; bases outside gene matches: 3.

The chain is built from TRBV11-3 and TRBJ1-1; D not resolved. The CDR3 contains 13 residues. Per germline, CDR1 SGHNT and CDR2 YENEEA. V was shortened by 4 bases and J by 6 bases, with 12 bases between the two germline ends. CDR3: CASSSGGRAEAFF. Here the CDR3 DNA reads TGTGCCAGCAGCTCAGGAGGGAGGGCTGAAGCTTTCTTT.

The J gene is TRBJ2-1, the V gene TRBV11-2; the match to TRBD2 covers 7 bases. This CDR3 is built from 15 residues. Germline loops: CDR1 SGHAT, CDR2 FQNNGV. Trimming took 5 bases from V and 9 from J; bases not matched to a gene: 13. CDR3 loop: CASSLLGGVDGEQFF. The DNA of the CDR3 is TGTGCCAGCAGCCTTCTTGGGGGGGTAGACGGTGAGCAGTTCTTC.

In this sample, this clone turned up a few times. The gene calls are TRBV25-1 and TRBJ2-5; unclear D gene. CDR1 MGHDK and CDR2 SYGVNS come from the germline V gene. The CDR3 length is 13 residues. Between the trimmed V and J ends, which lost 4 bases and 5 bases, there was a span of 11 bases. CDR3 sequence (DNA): TGTGCCAGCAGTGGTCTGGTTGCGGAGACCCAGTACTTC. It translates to CASSGLVAETQYF.

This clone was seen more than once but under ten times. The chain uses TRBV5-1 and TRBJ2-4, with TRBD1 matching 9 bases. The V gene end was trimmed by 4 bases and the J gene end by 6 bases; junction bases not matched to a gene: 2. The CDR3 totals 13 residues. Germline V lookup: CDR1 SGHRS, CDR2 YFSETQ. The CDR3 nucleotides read TGCGCCAGCAGCGAGGGACAGGGAAACATTCAGTACTTC. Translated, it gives CASSEGQGNIQYF.

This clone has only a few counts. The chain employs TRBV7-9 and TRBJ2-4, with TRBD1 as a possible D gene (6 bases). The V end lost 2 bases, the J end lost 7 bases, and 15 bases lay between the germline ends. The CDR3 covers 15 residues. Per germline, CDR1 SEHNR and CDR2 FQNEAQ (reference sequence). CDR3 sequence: CASSLSDSGANIQYF. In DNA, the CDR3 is TGTGCCAGCAGCTTATCGGACAGTGGGGCGAACATTCAGTACTTC.

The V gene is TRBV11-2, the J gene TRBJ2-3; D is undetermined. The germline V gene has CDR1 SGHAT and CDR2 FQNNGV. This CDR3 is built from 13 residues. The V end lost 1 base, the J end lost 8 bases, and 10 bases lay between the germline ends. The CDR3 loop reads CASSLGSPGTQYF. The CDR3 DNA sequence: TGTGCCAGCAGCTTAGGGTCCCCAGGTACGCAGTATTTT.

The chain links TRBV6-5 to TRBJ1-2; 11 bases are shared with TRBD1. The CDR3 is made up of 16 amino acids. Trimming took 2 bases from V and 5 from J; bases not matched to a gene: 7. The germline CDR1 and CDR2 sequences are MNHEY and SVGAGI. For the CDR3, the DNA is TGTGCCAGCAGTTACGGACAGGGGGCGCGAATTTATGGCTACACCTTC. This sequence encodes CASSYGQGARIYGYTF.

The CDR3 reads CASSRQSNTEAFF. The CDR3 coding sequence is TGTGCCAGCAGCCGCCAGTCGAACACTGAAGCTTTCTTT. The V gene is TRBV5-6, the J gene TRBJ1-1; no firm D call. This CDR3 has 13 amino acids. The germline V gene has CDR1 SGHDT and CDR2 YYEEEE. V was clipped by 4 bases and J by 1 base, with 8 bases between them.

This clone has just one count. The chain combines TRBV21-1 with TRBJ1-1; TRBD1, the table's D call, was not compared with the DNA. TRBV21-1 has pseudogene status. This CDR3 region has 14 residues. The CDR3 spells CASSTYGTPIQAFF. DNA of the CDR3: TGTGCCAGCAGCACTTACGGGACACCGATTCAAGCTTTCTTT.

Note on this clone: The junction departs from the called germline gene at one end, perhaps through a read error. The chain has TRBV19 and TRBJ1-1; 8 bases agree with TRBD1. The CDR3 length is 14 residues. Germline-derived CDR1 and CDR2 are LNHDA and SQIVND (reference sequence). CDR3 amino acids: CASRSDRENAEAFF. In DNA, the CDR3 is TGTGCCAGTAGATCGGACAGGGAGAACGCTGAAGCTTTCTTT.

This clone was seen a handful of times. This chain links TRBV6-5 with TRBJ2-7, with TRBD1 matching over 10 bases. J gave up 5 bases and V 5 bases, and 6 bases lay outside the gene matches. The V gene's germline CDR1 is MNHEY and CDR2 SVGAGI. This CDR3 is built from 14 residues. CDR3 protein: CASSQDRGKNEQYF. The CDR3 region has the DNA TGTGCCAGCAGTCAGGACAGGGGGAAGAACGAGCAGTACTTC.

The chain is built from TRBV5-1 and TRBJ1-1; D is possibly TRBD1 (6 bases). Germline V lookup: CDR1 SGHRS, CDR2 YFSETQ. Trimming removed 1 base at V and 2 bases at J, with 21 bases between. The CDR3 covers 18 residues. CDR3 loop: CASSLFLWAGTINTEAFF. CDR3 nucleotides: TGCGCCAGCAGCTTGTTTCTTTGGGCAGGGACAATAAACACTGAAGCTTTCTTT.

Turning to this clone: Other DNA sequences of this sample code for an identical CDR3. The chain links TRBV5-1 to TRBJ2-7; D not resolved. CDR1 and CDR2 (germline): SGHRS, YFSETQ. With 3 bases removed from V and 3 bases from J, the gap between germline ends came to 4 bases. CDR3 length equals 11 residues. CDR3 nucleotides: TGCGCCAGCAGCTCTAGCTACGAGCAGTACTTC. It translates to CASSSSYEQYF.

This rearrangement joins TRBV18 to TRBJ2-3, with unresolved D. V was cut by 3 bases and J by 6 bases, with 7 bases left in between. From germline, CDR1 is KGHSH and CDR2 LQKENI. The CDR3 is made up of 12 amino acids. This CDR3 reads CASSPTSDTQYF. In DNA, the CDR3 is TGTGCCAGCTCACCTACATCCGATACGCAGTATTTT. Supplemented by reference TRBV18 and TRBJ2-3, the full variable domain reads NAGVMQNPRHLVRRRGQEARLRCSPMKGHSHVYWYRQLPEEGLKFMVYLQKENIIDESGMPKERFSAEFPKEGPSILRIQQVVRGDSAAYFCASSPTSDTQYFGPGTRLTVL.

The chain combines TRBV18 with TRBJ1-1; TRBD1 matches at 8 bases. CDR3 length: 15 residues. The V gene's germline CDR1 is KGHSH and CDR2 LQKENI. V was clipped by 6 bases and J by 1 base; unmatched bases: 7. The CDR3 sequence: CASSLDRGGNTEAFF. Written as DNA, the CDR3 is TGTGCCAGCTCGCTAGACAGGGGAGGGAACACTGAAGCTTTCTTT.

As DNA, the CDR3 is TGCGCCAGCAGCTTCCGCGGGGATCAGCCCCAGCATTTT. It specifies CASSFRGDQPQHF. The rearrangement uses TRBV5-1 and TRBJ1-5; unclear D gene. CDR1 and CDR2 (germline): SGHRS, YFSETQ. Deletions cut 2 bases from V and 5 bases from J, with 8 bases between. The CDR3 has 13 amino acids.